There are many counts of the clone carrying this T cell receptor (beta chain). Its cognate antigen is unknown. This specimen comes from a study of regulatory T cells in long-lasting Graves disease. Study-wide results and caveats: Persistent patients shared 2,500 to 3,000 public clonotypes among themselves. Newly diagnosed patients shared fewer, at some 970.

Regarding time point: persistent/refractory GD, antithyroid drugs over 5 years with positive TRAb. PBMC RNA was the source of the TCR library. Trimming removed 5 bases from V and 0 bases from J, with 10 bases in between. The CDR3 contains 14 residues. Germline V gives CDR1 DFQATT, CDR2 SNEGSKA (reference sequence). Construction of the TCR beta libraries employed iRepertoire HTBI primers in conjunction with Arm-PCR of CDR3 regions. MiXCR was run by TCRdb on the multiplex PCR reads, yielding one entry per CDR3 protein. The sample contains about 300,000 distinct CDR3 sequences, around a fifth of which appear only once.

V usage is TRBV20-1 and J usage is TRBJ2-2, with a weak D call TRBD2 (5 bases). Sequencing was performed on peripheral blood mononuclear cells (PBMCs), taken when the disease was refractory, from a patient treated with antithyroid drugs. This TCR derives from a female donor with Graves disease. The CDR3 nucleotides are TGCAGTGCTGGAGCGGCTTCGAACACCGGGGAGCTGTTTTTT. It specifies CSAGAASNTGELFF.